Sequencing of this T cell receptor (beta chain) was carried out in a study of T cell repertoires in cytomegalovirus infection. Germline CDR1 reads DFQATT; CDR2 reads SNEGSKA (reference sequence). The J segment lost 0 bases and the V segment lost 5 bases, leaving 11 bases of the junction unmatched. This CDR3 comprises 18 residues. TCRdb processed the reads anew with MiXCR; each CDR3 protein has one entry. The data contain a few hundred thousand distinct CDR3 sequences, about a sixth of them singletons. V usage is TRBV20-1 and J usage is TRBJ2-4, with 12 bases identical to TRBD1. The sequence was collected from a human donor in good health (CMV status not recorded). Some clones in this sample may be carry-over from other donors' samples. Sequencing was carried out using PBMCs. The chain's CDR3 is CSAYPGQGAFGAKNIQYF. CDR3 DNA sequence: TGCAGTGCTTACCCGGGACAGGGGGCCTTCGGAGCCAAAAACATTCAGTACTTC.